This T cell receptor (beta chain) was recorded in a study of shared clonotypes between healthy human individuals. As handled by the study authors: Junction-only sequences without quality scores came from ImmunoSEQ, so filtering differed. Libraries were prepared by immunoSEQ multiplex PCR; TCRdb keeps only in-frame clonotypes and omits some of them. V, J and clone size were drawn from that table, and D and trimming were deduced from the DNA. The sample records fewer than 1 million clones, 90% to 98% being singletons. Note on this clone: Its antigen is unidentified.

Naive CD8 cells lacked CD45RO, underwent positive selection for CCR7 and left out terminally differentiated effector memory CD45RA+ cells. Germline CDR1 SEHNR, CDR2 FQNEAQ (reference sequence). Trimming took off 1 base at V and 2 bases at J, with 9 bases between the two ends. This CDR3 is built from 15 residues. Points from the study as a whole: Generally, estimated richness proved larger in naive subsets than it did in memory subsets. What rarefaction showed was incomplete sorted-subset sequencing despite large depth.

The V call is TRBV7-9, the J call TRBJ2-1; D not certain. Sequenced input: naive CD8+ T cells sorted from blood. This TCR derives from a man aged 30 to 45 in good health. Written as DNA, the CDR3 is TGTGCCAGCAGCTTAGGGGAAAAGGCCTACAATGAGCAGTTCTTC. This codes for CASSLGEKAYNEQFF.